Listed below are T cell receptor beta chains from one sample, sequenced in a study of glioma-infiltrating T cells. MiXCR, applied by TCRdb to the multiplex PCR reads, yields one record per CDR3 protein. The repertoire holds under 200,000 distinct CDR3 sequences, with more than 35% as singletons. The source material was glioma tissue, nonneoplastic brain tissue, or PBMCs (not recorded which). The origin of the receptors is a human donor with low-grade glioma or glioblastoma, undergoing nonglioma brain surgery, or in good health (not recorded which). CDR3s include the opening cysteine and the closing phenylalanine or tryptophan. D genes are given only for firm matches. Size values are once, few and many counts, or a class for expanded clones, and some rows have none.

TRBJ2-1 TRBD2 . TRBV10-3 CAISESPGGEQFF TGTGCCATCAGTGAGTCACCGGGAGGCGAGCAGTTCTTC
TRBJ2-3 . . TRBV19 CASSMNSPGLKDTQYF TGTGCCAGTAGTATGAATTCCCCGGGGCTCAAAGATACGCAGTATTTT
TRBJ2-1 TRBD2 . TRBV2 CASSLLSGGPGEQFF TGTGCCAGCAGCCTACTATCGGGAGGGCCCGGGGAGCAGTTCTTC
TRBJ2-3 TRBD2 many TRBV28 CASSSRAGGGDTQYF TGTGCCAGCAGTTCTCGAGCGGGAGGGGGAGATACGCAGTATTTT
TRBJ2-5 . few TRBV10-3 CAISEGGAGEETQYF TGTGCCATCAGTGAAGGAGGGGCAGGGGAGGAGACCCAGTACTTC
TRBJ2-5 . many TRBV20-1 CSANRDSKYQETQYF TGCAGTGCAAACCGGGACTCCAAGTACCAAGAGACCCAGTACTTC
TRBJ2-4 . few TRBV7-9 CASSQGSNIQYF TGTGCCAGCAGCCAGGGGAGTAACATTCAGTACTTC
TRBJ2-5 . . TRBV28 CARSPHGGLVETQYF TGTGCCAGAAGTCCCCATGGCGGACTTGTAGAGACCCAGTACTTC
TRBJ2-3 . . TRBV11-2 CASSIRDSTDTQYF TGTGCCAGCAGCATCCGGGACAGCACAGATACGCAGTATTTT
TRBJ2-2 TRBD2 . TRBV19 CASTRTSGGTSNSGELFF TGTGCCAGTACCCGGACTAGCGGGGGCACCTCGAACTCCGGGGAGCTGTTTTTT
TRBJ2-5 TRBD2 . TRBV12-5 CASSRVGAGHQETQYF TGTGCTAGTTCCCGCGTCGGAGCGGGACACCAAGAGACCCAGTACTTC
TRBJ2-1 TRBD2 . TRBV3-1 CASSQLTKREGRNNEEFF TGTGCCAGCAGCCAACTAACAAAGCGGGAGGGTAGGAACAATGAGGAGTTCTTC
TRBJ1-5 . . TRBV5-1 CASSFGRDCNNQPQHF TGCGCCAGCAGCTTCGGTAGGGACTGCAACAATCAGCCCCAGCATTTT
TRBJ2-3 TRBD2 many TRBV6-1 CASSVAGETDTQYF TGTGCCAGCAGTGTAGCGGGAGAGACAGATACGCAGTATTTT
TRBJ2-2 TRBD1 few TRBV12-3/TRBV12-4 CASSGQVPGELFF TGTGCCAGCAGTGGACAGGTCCCCGGGGAGCTGTTTTTT
TRBJ2-1 . . TRBV29-1 CSVTTSTEQFF TGCAGCGTCACGACTAGTACTGAGCAGTTCTTC
TRBJ2-7 . . TRBV7-2 CASSFETQGSYEQYF TGTGCGAGCAGCTTTGAGACTCAGGGCTCCTACGAGCAGTACTTC
TRBJ1-1 . few TRBV7-2 CASSLRPIQNTEAFF TGTGCCAGCAGCTTAAGACCGATTCAGAACACTGAAGCTTTCTTT
TRBJ1-1 TRBD1 . TRBV19 CASTQGVNTEAFF TGTGCCAGTACTCAGGGGGTGAACACTGAAGCTTTCTTT
TRBJ2-7 . . TRBV5-4 CASSGTGTSSYEQYF TGTGCCAGCAGCGGAACCGGGACCTCCTCCTACGAGCAGTACTTC
TRBJ1-5 TRBD1 many TRBV4-2 CASSQRTGTQPQHF TGTGCCAGCAGCCAGCGGACAGGCACTCAGCCCCAGCATTTT
TRBJ1-5 TRBD1 . TRBV7-9 CASSLGTDQPKHF TGTGCCAGCAGCTTGGGGACAGATCAGCCCAAGCATTTT
TRBJ2-1 . few TRBV5-8 CASSPRLSDEQFF TGTGCCAGCAGCCCCAGACTATCGGATGAGCAGTTCTTC
TRBJ1-2 TRBD1 . TRBV2 CASSPGTGSPYGYTF TGTGCCAGCAGCCCCGGGACAGGGTCCCCCTATGGCTACACCTTC
TRBJ2-1 TRBD2 many TRBV20-1 CSTSPGLRNNEQFF TGCAGCACTAGTCCGGGACTACGAAACAATGAGCAGTTCTTC
TRBJ2-5 . many TRBV24-1 CATSDITETQYF TGTGCCACCAGTGATATAACAGAGACCCAGTACTTC
TRBJ2-4 TRBD2 . TRBV4-2 CASSPASGDLAKNIQYF TGTGCCAGCAGCCCGGCTAGCGGGGACTTAGCCAAAAACATTCAGTACTTC
TRBJ2-5 . . TRBV12-3/TRBV12-4 CASTDTGTDRIQYF TGTGCCAGCACTGACACAGGGACCGATAGAATCCAGTACTTC
TRBJ2-3 TRBD2 many TRBV6-1 CASKPGLRSTDTQYF TGTGCCAGCAAACCGGGACTACGGAGCACAGATACGCAGTATTTT
TRBJ2-3 . few TRBV20-1 CSARDRKGTDTQYF TGCAGTGCTAGAGATCGGAAAGGGACCGATACGCAGTATTTT
TRBJ2-7 TRBD1 few TRBV29-1 CSARGQGTYEQYF TGCAGCGCCAGGGGACAGGGAACCTACGAGCAGTACTTC
TRBJ2-3 TRBD2 few TRBV24-1 CATSPSLAGEDTQYF TGTGCCACCAGTCCTTCTCTAGCGGGAGAGGATACGCAGTATTTT
TRBJ1-2 TRBD1 . TRBV5-4 CASRPGTANNYGYTF TGTGCCAGCAGGCCTGGGACAGCAAACAACTATGGCTACACCTTC
TRBJ2-3 TRBD1 . TRBV20-1 CSTQTTDRVCDTQYF TGCAGTACCCAAACAACCGACAGGGTATGCGATACGCAGTATTTT
TRBJ2-7 . few TRBV30 CAWSVGASQYF TGTGCCTGGAGTGTAGGGGCCTCGCAGTACTTC
TRBJ2-1 TRBD1 . TRBV5-4 CASSSGEGQSSYNEQFF TGTGCCAGCAGCTCGGGCGAGGGACAGAGCTCCTACAATGAGCAGTTCTTC
TRBJ2-2 . many TRBV15 CATSRDPPGELFF TGTGCCACCAGCAGAGACCCCCCCGGGGAGCTGTTTTTT
TRBJ1-5 . many TRBV25-1 CASSASISNQPQHF TGTGCCAGCAGTGCGAGTATTAGCAATCAGCCCCAGCATTTT
TRBJ1-1 . . TRBV12-3/TRBV12-4 CASSKAGFEAFF TGTGCCAGCTCTAAGGCCGGATTTGAAGCTTTCTTT
TRBJ1-5 . many TRBV20-1 CSASYSENQPQHF TGCAGTGCTAGTTATTCGGAGAATCAGCCCCAGCATTTT
TRBJ2-5 . . TRBV4-2 CASSQESAGLETQYF TGTGCCAGCAGCCAAGAGAGTGCTGGGCTAGAGACCCAGTACTTC
TRBJ1-5 . many TRBV28 CASSFPRQPAQPQHF TGTGCCAGCAGTTTCCCCCGACAGCCGGCCCAGCCCCAGCATTTT
TRBJ2-1 . . TRBV13 CASSLGVLPYNEQFF TGTGCCAGCAGCTTGGGGGTACTCCCCTACAATGAGCAGTTCTTC
TRBJ1-2 TRBD1 few TRBV24-1 CATSEWTGGGYTF TGTGCCACCAGTGAATGGACAGGGGGTGGCTACACCTTC
TRBJ1-2 . few TRBV5-4 CASSSLRGRDGYTF TGTGCCAGCAGCTCCCTGCGGGGCAGGGATGGCTACACCTTC
TRBJ2-5 TRBD1 few TRBV2 CARGREDRGETQYF TGTGCCAGAGGGCGAGAGGACAGGGGAGAGACCCAGTACTTC
TRBJ2-1 TRBD1 few TRBV14 CASSHRPGQGVNEQFF TGTGCCAGCAGCCATAGACCGGGACAGGGGGTTAATGAGCAGTTCTTC